This T cell receptor (beta chain) was recovered during a study of T cell responses to AZD1222 COVID-19 vaccine. Data came from immunoSEQ multiplex PCR; TCRdb stores just in-frame clones and leaves some out. This sample carries about 170,000 clones, around 88% of them seen once, and the ten largest clones take about 1%. Trimming took 6 bases from V and 4 from J; bases not matched to a gene: 5. CDR1 is MNHEY, CDR2 SVGAGI, per germline. The CDR3 loop spans 15 amino acids. The input for sequencing was peripheral blood, taken 28 days after the second AZD1222 dose. The source of this sequence is an adult who received the AZD1222 COVID-19 vaccine. The chain joins TRBV6-5 to TRBJ2-1; 11 nucleotides line up with TRBD1. In DNA, the CDR3 is TGTGCCAGCAGCGGACAGGGGGCGCTTTACAATGAGCAGTTCTTC. Translated, it gives CASSGQGALYNEQFF.